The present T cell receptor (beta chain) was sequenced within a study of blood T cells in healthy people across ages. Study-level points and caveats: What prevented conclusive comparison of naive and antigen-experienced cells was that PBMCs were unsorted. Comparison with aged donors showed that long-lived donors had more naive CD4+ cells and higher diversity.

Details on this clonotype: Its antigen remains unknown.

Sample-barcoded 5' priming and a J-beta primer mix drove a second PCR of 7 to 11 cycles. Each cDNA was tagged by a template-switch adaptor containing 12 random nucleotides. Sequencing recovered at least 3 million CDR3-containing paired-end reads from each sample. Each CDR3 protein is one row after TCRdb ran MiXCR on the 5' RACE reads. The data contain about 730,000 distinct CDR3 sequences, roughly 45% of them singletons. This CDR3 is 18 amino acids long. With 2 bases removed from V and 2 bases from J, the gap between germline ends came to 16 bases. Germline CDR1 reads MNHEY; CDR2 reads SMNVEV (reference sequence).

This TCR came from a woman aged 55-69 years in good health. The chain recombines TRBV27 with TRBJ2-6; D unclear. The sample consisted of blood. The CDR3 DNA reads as TGTGCCAGCAGTTTAGGGTCGCCCTGGGCAGCTGGGGCCAACGTCCTGACTTTC. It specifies CASSLGSPWAAGANVLTF.